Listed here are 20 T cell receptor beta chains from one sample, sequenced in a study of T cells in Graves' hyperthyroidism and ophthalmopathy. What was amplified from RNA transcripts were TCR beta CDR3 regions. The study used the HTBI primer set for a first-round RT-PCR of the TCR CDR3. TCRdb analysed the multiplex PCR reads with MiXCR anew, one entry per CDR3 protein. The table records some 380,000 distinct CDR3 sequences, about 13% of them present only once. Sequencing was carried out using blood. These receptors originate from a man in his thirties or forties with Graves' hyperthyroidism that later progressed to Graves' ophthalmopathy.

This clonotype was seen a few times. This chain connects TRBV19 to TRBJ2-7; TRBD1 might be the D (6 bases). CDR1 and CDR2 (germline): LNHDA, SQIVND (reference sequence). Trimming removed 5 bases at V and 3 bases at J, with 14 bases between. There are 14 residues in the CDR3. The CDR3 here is CASSYRDTNYEQYF. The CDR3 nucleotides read TGTGCCAGTAGTTACCGGGACACGAACTACGAGCAGTACTTC.

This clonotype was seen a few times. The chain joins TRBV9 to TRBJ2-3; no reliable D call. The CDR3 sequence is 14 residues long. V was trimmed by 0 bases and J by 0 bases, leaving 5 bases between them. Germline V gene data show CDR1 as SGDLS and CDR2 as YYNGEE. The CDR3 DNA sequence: TGTGCCAGCAGCGTAGCACAGAGCACAGATACGCAGTATTTT. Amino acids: CASSVAQSTDTQYF.

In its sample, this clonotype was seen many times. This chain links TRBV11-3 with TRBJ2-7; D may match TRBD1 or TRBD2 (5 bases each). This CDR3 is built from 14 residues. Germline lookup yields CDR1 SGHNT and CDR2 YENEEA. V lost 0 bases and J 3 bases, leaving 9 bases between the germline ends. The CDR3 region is CASSLDPGLYEQYF. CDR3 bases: TGTGCCAGCAGCTTAGATCCGGGGCTCTACGAGCAGTACTTC.

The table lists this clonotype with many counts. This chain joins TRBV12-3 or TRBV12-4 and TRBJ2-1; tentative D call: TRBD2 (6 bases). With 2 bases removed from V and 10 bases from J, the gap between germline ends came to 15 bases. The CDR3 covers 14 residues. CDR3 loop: CASSLNRGSGEQFF. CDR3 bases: TGTGCCAGCAGTTTAAACCGGGGGAGCGGGGAGCAGTTCTTC.

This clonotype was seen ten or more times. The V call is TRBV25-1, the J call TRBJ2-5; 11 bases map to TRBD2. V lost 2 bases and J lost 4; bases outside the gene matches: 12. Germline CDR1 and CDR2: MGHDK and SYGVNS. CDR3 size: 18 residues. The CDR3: CASSEPIQSGTSGETQYF. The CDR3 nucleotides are TGTGCCAGCAGTGAACCGATTCAATCCGGGACTAGCGGAGAGACCCAGTACTTC.

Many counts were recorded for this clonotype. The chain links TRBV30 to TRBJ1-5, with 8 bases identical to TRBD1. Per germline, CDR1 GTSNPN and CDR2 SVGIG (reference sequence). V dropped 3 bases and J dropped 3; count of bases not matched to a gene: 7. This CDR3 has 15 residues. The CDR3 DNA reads TGTGCCTGGAGCTCCAGGGGGCCCTACAATCAGCCCCAGCATTTT. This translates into CAWSSRGPYNQPQHF. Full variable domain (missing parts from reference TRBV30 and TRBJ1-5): SQTIHQWPATLVQPVGSPLSLECTVEGTSNPNLYWYRQAAGRGLQLLFYSVGIGQISSEVPQNLSASRPQDRQFILSSKKLLLSDSGFYLCAWSSRGPYNQPQHFGDGTRLSIL.

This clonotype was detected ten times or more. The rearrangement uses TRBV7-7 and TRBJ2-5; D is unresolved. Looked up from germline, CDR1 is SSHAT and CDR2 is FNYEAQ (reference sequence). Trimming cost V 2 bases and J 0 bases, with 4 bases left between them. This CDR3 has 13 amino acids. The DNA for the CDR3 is TGTGCCAGCAGCTTATTACACCAAGAGACCCAGTACTTC. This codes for CASSLLHQETQYF.

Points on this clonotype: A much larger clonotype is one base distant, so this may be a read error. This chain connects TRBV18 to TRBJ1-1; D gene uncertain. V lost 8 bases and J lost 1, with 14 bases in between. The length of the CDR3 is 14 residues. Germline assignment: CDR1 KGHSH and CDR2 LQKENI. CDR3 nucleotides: TGTGCCAGCCTAAATCGCAGCACGAACACTGAAGCTTTCTTT. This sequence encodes CASLNRSTNTEAFF.

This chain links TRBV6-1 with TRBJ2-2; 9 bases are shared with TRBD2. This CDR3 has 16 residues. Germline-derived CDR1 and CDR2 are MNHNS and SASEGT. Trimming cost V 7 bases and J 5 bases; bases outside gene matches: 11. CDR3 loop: CASKGSGGPSTGELFF. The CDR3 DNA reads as TGTGCCAGCAAAGGTAGCGGGGGCCCCTCGACCGGGGAGCTGTTTTTT.

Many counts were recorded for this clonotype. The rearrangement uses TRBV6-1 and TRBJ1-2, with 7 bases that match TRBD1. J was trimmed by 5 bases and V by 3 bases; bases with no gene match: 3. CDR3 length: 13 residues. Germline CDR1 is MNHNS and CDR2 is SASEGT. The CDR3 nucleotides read TGTGCCAGCAGTGACAGGGGGGTATATGGCTACACCTTC. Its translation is CASSDRGVYGYTF.

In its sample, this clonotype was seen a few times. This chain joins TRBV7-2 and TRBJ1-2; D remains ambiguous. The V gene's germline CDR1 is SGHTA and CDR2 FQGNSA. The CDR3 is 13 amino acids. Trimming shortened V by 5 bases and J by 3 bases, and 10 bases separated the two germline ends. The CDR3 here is CASSNPRDYGYTF. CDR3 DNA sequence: TGTGCCAGCAGCAACCCCCGTGACTATGGCTACACCTTC.

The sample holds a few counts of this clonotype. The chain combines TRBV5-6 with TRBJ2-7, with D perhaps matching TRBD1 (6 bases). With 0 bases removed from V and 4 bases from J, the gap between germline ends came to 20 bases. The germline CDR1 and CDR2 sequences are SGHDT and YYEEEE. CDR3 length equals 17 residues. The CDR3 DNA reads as TGTGCCAGCAGCTTGGCGAGGCAAGGACAGTATCGGTACGAGCAGTACTTC. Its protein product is CASSLARQGQYRYEQYF.

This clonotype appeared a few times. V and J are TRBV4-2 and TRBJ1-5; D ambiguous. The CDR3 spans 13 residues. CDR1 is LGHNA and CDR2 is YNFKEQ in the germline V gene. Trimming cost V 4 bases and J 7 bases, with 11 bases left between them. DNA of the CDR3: TGTGCCAGCAGCCCGGGGTCACGACAGCCCCAGCATTTT. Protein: CASSPGSRQPQHF.

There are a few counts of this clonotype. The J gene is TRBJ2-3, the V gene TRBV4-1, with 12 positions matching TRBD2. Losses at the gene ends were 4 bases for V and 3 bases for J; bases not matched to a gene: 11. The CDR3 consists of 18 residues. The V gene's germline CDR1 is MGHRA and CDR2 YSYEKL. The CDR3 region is CASSRVHTGTSGTDTQYF. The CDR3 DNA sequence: TGCGCCAGCAGCCGAGTACACACCGGGACTAGCGGGACAGATACGCAGTATTTT.

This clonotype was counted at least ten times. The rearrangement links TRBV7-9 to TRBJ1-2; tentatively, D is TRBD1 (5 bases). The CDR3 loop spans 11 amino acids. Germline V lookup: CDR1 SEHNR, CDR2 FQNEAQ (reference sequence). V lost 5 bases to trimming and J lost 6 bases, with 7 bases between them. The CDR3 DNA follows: TGTGCCAGCAGCATGGACAATGGCTACACCTTC. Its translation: CASSMDNGYTF.

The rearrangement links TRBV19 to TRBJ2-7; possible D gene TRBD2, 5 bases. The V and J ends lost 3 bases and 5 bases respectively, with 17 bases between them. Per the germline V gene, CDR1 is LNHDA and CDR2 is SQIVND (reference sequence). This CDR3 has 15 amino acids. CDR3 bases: TGTGCCAGTAGTATGGCGGGCACGTCGGGCGACGAGCAGTACTTC. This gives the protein CASSMAGTSGDEQYF.

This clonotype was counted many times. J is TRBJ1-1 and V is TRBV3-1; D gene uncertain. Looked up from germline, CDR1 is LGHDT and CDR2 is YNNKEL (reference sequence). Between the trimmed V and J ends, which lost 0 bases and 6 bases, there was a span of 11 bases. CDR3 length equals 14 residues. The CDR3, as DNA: TGTGCCAGCAGCCAAGATCCCAATTGGGCTGAAGCTTTCTTT. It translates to CASSQDPNWAEAFF.

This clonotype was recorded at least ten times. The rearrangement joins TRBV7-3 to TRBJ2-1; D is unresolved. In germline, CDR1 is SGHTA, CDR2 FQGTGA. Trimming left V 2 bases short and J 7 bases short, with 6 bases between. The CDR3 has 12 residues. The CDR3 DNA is TGTGCCAGCAGCTTAGACCGTAATGAGCAGTTCTTC. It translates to CASSLDRNEQFF.

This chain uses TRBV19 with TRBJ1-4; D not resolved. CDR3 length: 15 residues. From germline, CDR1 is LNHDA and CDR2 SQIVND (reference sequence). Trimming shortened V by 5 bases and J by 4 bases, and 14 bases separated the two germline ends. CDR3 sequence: CASSFLGPHNEKLFF. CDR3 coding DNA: TGTGCCAGTAGTTTTTTAGGGCCTCATAATGAAAAACTGTTTTTT.

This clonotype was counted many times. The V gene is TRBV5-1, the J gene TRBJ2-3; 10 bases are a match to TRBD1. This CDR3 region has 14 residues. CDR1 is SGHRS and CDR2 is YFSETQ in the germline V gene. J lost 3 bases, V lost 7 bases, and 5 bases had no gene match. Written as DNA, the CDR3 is TGCGCCAGCCGTCGGGACAGGGGAACAGATACGCAGTATTTT. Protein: CASRRDRGTDTQYF.